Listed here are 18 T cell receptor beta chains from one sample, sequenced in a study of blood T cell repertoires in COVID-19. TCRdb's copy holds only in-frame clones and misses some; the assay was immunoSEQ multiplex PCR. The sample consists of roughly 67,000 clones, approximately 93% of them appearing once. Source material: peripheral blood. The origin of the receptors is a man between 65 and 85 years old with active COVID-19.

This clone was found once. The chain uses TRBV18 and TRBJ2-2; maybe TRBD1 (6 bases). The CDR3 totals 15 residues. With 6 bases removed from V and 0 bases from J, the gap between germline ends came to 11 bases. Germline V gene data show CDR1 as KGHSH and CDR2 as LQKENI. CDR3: CASSQGQANTGELFF. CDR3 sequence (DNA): TGTGCCAGCTCCCAGGGACAAGCGAACACCGGGGAGCTGTTTTTT.

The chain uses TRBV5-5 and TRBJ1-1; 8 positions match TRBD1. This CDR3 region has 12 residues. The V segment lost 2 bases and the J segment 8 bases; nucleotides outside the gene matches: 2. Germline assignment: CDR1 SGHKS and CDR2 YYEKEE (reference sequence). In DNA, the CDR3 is TGTGCCAGCAGCTTATCAGGGGGCGAAGCTTTCTTT. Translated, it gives CASSLSGGEAFF.

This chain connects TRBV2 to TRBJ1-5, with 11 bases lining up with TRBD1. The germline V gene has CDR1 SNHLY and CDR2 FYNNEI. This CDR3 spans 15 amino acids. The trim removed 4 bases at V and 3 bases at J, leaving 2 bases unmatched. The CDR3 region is CASSGGQGANQPQHF. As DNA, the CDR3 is TGTGCCAGCAGTGGCGGACAGGGGGCCAATCAGCCCCAGCATTTT. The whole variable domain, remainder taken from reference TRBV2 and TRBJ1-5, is EPEVTQTPSHQVTQMGQEVILRCVPISNHLYFYWYRQILGQKVEFLVSFYNNEISEKSEIFDDQFSVERPDGSNFTLKIRSTKLEDSAMYFCASSGGQGANQPQHFGDGTRLSIL.

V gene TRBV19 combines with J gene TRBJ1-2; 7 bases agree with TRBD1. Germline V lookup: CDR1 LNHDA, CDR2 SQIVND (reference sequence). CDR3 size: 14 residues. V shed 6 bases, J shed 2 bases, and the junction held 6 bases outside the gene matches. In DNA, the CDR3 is TGTGCCAGTAGCACAGGGGCGGTGAACTATGGCTACACCTTC. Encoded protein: CASSTGAVNYGYTF. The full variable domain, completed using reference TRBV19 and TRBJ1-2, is DGGITQSPKYLFRKEGQNVTLSCEQNLNHDAMYWYRQDPGQGLRLIYYSQIVNDFQKGDIAEGYSVSREKKESFPLTVTSAQKNPTAFYLCASSTGAVNYGYTFGSGTRLTVV.

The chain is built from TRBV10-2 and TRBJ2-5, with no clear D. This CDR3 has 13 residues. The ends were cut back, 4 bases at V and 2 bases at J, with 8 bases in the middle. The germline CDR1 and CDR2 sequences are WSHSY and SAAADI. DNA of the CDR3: TGCGCCAGCAGTGCCCAAGCACAAGAGACCCAGTACTTC. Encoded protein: CASSAQAQETQYF.

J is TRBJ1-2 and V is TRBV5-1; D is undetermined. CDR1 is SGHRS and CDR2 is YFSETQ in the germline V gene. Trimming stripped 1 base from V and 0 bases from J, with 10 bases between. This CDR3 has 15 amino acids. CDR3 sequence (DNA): TGCGCCAGCAGCTTGTCTGCAGGTACTAACTATGGCTACACCTTC. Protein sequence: CASSLSAGTNYGYTF.

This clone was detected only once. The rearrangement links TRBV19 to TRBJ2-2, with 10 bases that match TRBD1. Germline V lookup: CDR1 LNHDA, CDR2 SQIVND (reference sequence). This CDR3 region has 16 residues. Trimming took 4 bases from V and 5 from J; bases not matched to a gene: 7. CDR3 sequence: CASSRRTGGWTGELFF. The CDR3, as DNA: TGTGCCAGTAGTAGGAGGACAGGGGGGTGGACCGGGGAGCTGTTTTTT.

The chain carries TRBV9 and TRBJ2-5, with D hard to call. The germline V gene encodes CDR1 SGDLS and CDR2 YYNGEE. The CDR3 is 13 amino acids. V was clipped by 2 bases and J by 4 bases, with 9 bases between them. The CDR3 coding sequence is TGTGCCAGCAGCGTTCTGACGGGAGAGACCCAGTACTTC. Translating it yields CASSVLTGETQYF.

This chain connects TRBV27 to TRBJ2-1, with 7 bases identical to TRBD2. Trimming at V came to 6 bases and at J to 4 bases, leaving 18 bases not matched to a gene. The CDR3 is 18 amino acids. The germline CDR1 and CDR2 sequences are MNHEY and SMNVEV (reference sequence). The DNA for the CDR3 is TGTGCCAGCAGCCACTTATACAGCGGGGCACGAACTTACAATGAGCAGTTCTTC. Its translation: CASSHLYSGARTYNEQFF.

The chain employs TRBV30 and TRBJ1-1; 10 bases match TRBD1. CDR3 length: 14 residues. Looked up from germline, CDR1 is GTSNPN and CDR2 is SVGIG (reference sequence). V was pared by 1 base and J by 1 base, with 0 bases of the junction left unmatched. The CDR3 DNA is TGTGCCTGGAGTGGGGACAGGGGGAACACTGAAGCTTTCTTT. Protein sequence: CAWSGDRGNTEAFF.

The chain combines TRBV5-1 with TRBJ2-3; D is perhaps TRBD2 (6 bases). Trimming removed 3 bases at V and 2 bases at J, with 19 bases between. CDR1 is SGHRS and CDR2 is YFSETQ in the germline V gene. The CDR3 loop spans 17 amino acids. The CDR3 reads CASSSVPTGGYTDTQYF. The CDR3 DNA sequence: TGCGCCAGCAGCTCCGTACCCACAGGAGGGTACACAGATACGCAGTATTTT.

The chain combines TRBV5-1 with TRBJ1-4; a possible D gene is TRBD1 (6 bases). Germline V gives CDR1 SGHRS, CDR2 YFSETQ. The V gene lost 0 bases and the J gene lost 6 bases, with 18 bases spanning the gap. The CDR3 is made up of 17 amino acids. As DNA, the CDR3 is TGCGCCAGCAGCTTGGGCCCCAGAGGGGCAGGGGATGAAAAACTGTTTTTT. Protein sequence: CASSLGPRGAGDEKLFF.

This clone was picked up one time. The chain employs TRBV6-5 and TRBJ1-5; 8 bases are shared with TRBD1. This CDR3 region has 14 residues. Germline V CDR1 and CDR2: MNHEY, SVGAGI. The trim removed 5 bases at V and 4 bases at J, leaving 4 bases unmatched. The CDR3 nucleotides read TGTGCCAGCAGTCCAGGGGGCGCGAATCAGCCCCAGCATTTT. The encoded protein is CASSPGGANQPQHF.

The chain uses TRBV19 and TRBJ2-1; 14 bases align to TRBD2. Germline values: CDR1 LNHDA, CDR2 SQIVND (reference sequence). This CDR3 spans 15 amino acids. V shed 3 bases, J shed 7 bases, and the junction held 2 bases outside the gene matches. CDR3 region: CASSMTSGGGNEQFF. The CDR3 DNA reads TGTGCCAGTAGTATGACTAGCGGGGGGGGGAATGAGCAGTTCTTC.

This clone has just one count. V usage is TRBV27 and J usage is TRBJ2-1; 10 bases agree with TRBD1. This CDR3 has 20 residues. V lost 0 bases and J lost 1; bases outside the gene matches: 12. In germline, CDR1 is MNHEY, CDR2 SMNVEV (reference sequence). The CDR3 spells CASSLSFGTGASSSYNEQFF. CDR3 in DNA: TGTGCCAGCAGTTTATCCTTCGGGACAGGGGCTTCTAGTTCCTACAATGAGCAGTTCTTC.

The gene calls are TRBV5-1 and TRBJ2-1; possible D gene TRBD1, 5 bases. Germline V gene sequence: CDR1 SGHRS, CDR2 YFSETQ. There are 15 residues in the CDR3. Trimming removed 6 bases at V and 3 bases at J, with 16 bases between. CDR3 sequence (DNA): TGCGCCAGCAAGATTGGACAAGGGAACTACAATGAGCAGTTCTTC. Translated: CASKIGQGNYNEQFF.

CDR3: CASSESPSSYNSPLHF. The CDR3 DNA reads as TGTGCCAGCAGTGAATCCCCCTCCTCCTATAATTCACCCCTCCACTTT. This chain links TRBV2 with TRBJ1-6; no clear D gene. The CDR3 is 16 residues long. Trimming left V 2 bases short and J 0 bases short, with 8 bases between. Germline V CDR1 and CDR2: SNHLY, FYNNEI.

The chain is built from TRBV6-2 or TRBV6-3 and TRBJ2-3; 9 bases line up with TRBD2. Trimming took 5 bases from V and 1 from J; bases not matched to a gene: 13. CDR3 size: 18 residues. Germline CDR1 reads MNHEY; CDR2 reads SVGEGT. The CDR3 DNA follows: TGTGCCAGCAGTCGGGGGGGGAAGACTAGCGGCCGCACAGATACGCAGTATTTT. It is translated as CASSRGGKTSGRTDTQYF.